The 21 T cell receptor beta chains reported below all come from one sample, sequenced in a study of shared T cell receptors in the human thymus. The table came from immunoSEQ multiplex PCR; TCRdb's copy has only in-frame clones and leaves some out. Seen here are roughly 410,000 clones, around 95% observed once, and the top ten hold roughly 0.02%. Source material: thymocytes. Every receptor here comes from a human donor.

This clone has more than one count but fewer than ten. CDR3 DNA: TGTGCCACCAGCAGAGAGGGACAGGGGCCCTCTGTCTCCTACGAGCAGTACTTC. Protein sequence: CATSREGQGPSVSYEQYF. The genes are TRBV15 and TRBJ2-7, with 10 bases fitting TRBD1. V trimming: 0 bases; J trimming: 0 bases; junction bases outside the gene matches: 8. Germline V lookup: CDR1 LNHNV, CDR2 YYDKDF (reference sequence). This CDR3 spans 18 amino acids.

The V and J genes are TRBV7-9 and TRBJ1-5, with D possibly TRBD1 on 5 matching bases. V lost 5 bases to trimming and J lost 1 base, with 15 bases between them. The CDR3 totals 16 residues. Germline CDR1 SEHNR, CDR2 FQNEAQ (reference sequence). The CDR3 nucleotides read TGTGCCAGCAGCCAAGACAGTCTGGGGAGCAATCAGCCCCAGCATTTT. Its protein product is CASSQDSLGSNQPQHF.

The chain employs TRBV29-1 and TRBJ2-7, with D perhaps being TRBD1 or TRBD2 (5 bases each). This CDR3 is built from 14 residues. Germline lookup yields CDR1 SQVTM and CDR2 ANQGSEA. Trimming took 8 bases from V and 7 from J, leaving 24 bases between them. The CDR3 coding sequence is TGCAGCTCCTCCCTAGGGGCCTTACGAGGGGAGCAGTACTTC. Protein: CSSSLGALRGEQYF.

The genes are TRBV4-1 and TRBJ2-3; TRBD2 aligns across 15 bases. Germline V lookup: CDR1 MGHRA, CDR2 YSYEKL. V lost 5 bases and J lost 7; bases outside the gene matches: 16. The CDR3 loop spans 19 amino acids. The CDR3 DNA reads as TGCGCCAGCAGCACCCGGACTAGCGGGAGGGTCCGACAAACTAATACGCAGTATTTT. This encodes CASSTRTSGRVRQTNTQYF.

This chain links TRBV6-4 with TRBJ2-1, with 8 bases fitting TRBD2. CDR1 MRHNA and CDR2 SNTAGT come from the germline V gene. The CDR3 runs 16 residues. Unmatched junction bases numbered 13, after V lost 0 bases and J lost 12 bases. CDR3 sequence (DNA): TGTGCCAGCAGTGACTCAGACCAGCGGGAGAGGTATTGGCAGTTCTTC. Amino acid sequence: CASSDSDQRERYWQFF.

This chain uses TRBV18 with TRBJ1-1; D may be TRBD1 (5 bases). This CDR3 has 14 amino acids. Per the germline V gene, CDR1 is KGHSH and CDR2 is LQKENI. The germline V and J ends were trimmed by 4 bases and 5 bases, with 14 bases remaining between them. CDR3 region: CASSLGRDLTEAFF. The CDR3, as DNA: TGTGCCAGCTCACTAGGTAGGGACCTAACTGAAGCTTTCTTT.

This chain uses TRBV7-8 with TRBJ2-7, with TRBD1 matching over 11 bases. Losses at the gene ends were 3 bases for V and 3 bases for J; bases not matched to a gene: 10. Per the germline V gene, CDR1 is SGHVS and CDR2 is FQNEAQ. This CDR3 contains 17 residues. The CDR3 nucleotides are TGTGCCAGCAGCTTCCCCTGGGACAGGGGGAATCTCTACGAGCAGTACTTC. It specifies CASSFPWDRGNLYEQYF.

The CDR3 DNA reads TGTGCCAGCAGCACACCGACGGAGCCCCGGGGAGCCTACGAGCAGTACTTC. This codes for CASSTPTEPRGAYEQYF. This chain joins TRBV7-6 and TRBJ2-7; tentative D call: TRBD2 (5 bases). This CDR3 is built from 17 residues. V dropped 5 bases and J dropped 2 bases, with 22 bases sitting between them. Per germline, CDR1 SGHVS and CDR2 FNYEAQ.

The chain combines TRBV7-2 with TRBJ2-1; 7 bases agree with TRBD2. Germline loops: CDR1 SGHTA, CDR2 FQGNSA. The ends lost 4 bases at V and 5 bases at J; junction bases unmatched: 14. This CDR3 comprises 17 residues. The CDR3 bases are TGTGCCAGCAGCTCCCGGACACGCCTCCGGGGGGACAATGAGCAGTTCTTC. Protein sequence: CASSSRTRLRGDNEQFF.

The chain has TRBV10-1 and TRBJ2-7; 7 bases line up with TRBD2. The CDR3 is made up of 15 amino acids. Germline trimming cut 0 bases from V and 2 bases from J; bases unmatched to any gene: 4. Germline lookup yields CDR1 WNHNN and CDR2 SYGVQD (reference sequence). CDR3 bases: TGCGCCAGCAGTGAGTCCCGGGACTACACCTACGAGCAGTACTTC. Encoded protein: CASSESRDYTYEQYF.

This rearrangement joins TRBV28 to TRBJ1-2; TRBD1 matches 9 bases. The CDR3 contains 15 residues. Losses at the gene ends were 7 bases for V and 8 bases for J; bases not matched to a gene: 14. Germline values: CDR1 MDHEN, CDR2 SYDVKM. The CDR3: CASKIPRDREGGYTF. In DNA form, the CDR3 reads TGTGCCAGCAAGATCCCTCGGGACAGGGAGGGCGGCTACACCTTC.

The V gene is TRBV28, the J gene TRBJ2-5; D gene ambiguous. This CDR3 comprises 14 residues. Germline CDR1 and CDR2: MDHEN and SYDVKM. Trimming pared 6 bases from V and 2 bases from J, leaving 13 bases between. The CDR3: CASSLVGWQETQYF. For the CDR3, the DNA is TGTGCCAGCAGCTTAGTAGGGTGGCAAGAGACCCAGTACTTC.

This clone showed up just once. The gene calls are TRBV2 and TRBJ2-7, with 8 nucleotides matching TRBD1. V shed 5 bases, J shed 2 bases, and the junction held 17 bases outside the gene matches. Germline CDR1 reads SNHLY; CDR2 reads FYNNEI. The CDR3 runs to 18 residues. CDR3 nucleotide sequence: TGTGCCAGCAGTATCCCGGGACAGGTCAGACTAGGAGCCTACGAGCAGTACTTC. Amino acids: CASSIPGQVRLGAYEQYF.

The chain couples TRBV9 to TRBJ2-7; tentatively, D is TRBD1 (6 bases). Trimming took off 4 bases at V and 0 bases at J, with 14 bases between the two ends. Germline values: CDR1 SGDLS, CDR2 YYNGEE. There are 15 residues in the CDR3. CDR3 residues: CASSTRTESSYEQYF. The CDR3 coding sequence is TGTGCCAGCAGCACACGGACAGAGAGCTCCTACGAGCAGTACTTC.

For the CDR3, the DNA is TGTGCCAGCAGTATCGGACAGAACGGCCCAGCTTTCTTT. This sequence encodes CASSIGQNGPAFF. J is TRBJ1-1 and V is TRBV28, with D possibly matching TRBD1 (6 bases). The CDR3 length is 13 residues. The V gene lost 5 bases and the J gene lost 10 bases, with 17 bases spanning the gap. Germline CDR1 and CDR2: MDHEN and SYDVKM.

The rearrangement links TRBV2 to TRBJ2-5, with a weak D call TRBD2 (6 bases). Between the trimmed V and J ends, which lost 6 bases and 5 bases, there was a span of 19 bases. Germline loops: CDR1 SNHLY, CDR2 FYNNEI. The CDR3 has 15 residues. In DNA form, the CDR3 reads TGTGCCAGCAGAAGGGACTCACCAAGGGCGGAGACCCAGTACTTC. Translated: CASRRDSPRAETQYF. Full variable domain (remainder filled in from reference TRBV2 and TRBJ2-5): EPEVTQTPSHQVTQMGQEVILRCVPISNHLYFYWYRQILGQKVEFLVSFYNNEISEKSEIFDDQFSVERPDGSNFTLKIRSTKLEDSAMYFCASRRDSPRAETQYFGPGTRLLVL.

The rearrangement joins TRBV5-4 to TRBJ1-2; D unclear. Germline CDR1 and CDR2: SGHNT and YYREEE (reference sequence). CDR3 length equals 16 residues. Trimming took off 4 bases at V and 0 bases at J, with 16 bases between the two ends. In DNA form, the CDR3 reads TGTGCCAGCAGCCTCCAAGGCAGGCGCACTAACTATGGCTACACCTTC. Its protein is CASSLQGRRTNYGYTF.

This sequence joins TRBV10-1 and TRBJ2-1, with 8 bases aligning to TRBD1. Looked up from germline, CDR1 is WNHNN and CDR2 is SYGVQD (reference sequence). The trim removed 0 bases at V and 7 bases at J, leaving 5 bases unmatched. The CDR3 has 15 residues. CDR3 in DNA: TGCGCCAGCAGTGAGTCGCAGGGGGCGAGGAATGAGCAGTTCTTC. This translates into CASSESQGARNEQFF.

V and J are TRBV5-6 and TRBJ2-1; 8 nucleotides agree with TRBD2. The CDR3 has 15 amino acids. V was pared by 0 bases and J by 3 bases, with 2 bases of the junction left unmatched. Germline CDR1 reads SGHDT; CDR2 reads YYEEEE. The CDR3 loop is CASSLESGSYNEQFF. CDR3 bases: TGTGCCAGCAGCTTGGAGAGCGGGAGCTACAATGAGCAGTTCTTC.

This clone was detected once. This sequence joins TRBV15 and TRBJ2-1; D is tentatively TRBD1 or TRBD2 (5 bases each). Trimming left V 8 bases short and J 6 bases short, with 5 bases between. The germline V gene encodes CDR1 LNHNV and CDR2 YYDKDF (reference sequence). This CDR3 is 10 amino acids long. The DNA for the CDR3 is TGTGCCACCGGGGGCAATGAGCAGTTCTTC. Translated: CATGGNEQFF. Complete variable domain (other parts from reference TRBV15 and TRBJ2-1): DAMVIQNPRYQVTQFGKPVTLSCSQTLNHNVMYWYQQKSSQAPKLLFHYYDKDFNNEADTPDNFQSRRPNTSFCFLDIRSPGLGDTAMYLCATGGNEQFFGPGTRLTVL.

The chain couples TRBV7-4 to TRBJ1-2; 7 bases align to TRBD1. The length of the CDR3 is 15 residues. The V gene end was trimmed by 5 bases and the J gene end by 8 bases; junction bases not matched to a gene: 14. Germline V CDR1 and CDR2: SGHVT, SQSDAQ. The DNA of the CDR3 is TGTGCCAGCAGCCGCCTTTTTGACAGGGAAAAGGGCTACACCTTC. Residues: CASSRLFDREKGYTF. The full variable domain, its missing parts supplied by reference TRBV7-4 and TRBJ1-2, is GAGVSQSPRYKVAKRGRDVALRCDSISGHVTLYWYRQTLGQGSEVLTYSQSDAQRDKSGRPSGRFSAERPERSVSTLKIQRTEQGDSAVYLCASSRLFDREKGYTFGSGTRLTVV.